Listed below are T cell receptor beta chains from one sample, sequenced in a study of tumor-infiltrating lymphocytes in primary liver carcinoma. Each CDR3 protein is one row after TCRdb ran MiXCR on the multiplex PCR reads. Seen here are 180,000 or so distinct CDR3 sequences, about 60% observed once, and the top ten hold approximately 68%. The sample comprised peripheral blood. All receptors derive from a man in his forties with primary liver carcinoma and hepatitis B virus infection. Each CDR3 is given with its conserved first and last residue. A D gene is named only where the DNA matches it firmly. Rows may omit the clone size; those that give it use once, few, many or a size class.

d_call	clone_size	v_call	j_call	cdr3_aa	cdr3_nt
TRBD1	.	TRBV5-4	TRBJ2-3	CASSLPTGGYTGTQYF	TGTGCCAGCAGCCTACCGACAGGGGGTTACACAGGTACGCAGTATTTT
TRBD2	many	TRBV4-2	TRBJ2-2	CASSRLGGDTGELFF	TGTGCCAGCAGCCGTTTGGGAGGGGACACCGGGGAGCTGTTTTTT
.	.	TRBV28	TRBJ2-1	CASRRLGEYNEQFF	TGTGCCAGCAGAAGACTGGGGGAATACAATGAGCAGTTCTTC
TRBD1	.	TRBV10-3	TRBJ1-1	CAISGGQLGVGAFF	TGTGCCATCAGTGGGGGACAGTTGGGAGTTGGTGCTTTCTTT
.	.	TRBV11-2	TRBJ2-7	CVISVGTYSSYEQYF	TGTGTCATCAGCGTTGGGACGTACAGCTCCTACGAGCAGTACTTC
.	.	TRBV30	TRBJ1-5	CAWSINSNQPQHF	TGTGCCTGGAGTATCAATAGCAATCAGCCCCAGCATTTT
.	few	TRBV4-1	TRBJ2-7	CASRSRDGDYEQYF	TGCGCCAGCAGGAGCCGGGACGGAGACTACGAGCAGTACTTC
TRBD1	.	TRBV4-1	TRBJ2-7	CASSQARLGQGSYEQYF	TGCGCCAGCAGCCAAGCCCGCTTGGGACAGGGTTCCTACGAGCAGTACTTC
.	.	TRBV29-1	TRBJ2-4	CSVLVPAKNILYF	TGCAGCGTTCTCGTGCCAGCCAAAAACATTCTGTACTTC
.	.	TRBV12-3/TRBV12-4	TRBJ1-3	CASSVVTNGNTIYF	TGTGCCAGCAGCGTCGTGACCAATGGAAACACCATATATTTT
.	.	TRBV28	TRBJ2-7	CASSPNTVGEQYF	TGTGCCAGCAGTCCCAACACAGTGGGCGAGCAGTACTTC
.	.	TRBV12-3/TRBV12-4	TRBJ2-1	CARISSERRTYNEQFF	TGTGCCAGAATCTCTTCGGAGCGCAGGACCTACAATGAGCAGTTCTTC
.	.	TRBV30	TRBJ2-1	CAWSGAEGPLKSGPYNEQFF	TGTGCCTGGAGTGGAGCCGAAGGACCCCTAAAGTCGGGCCCCTACAATGAGCAGTTCTTC
.	.	TRBV5-1	TRBJ2-3	CASSLVVSTDTQYF	TGCGCCAGCAGCTTGGTGGTGAGCACAGATACGCAGTATTTT
TRBD2	once	TRBV6-2/TRBV6-3	TRBJ2-1	CASGLLGREVNEQFF	TGTGCCAGCGGACTACTGGGGCGGGAGGTCAATGAGCAGTTCTTC
.	few	TRBV12-3/TRBV12-4	TRBJ1-1	CASSPWQPGKTFF	TGTGCCAGCAGCCCATGGCAACCGGGCAAAACTTTCTTT
.	.	TRBV5-1	TRBJ2-5	CASSYGAGRETQYF	TGCGCCAGCTCCTACGGGGCAGGGAGAGAGACCCAGTACTTC
.	.	TRBV10-3	TRBJ1-3	CAIATPPGNTIYF	TGTGCCATCGCCACTCCTCCCGGAAACACCATATATTTT
.	.	TRBV24-1	TRBJ2-2	CATSDLNEGTTGELFF	TGTGCCACCAGTGATTTGAATGAGGGTACAACCGGGGAGCTGTTTTTT
.	.	TRBV5-4	TRBJ2-7	CASSFGQPHGGSYEQYF	TGTGCCAGCAGCTTCGGACAGCCTCATGGGGGTTCCTACGAGCAGTACTTC
.	once	TRBV10-3	TRBJ2-7	CAFMGVATYEQYF	TGTGCCTTCATGGGGGTGGCTACCTACGAGCAGTACTTC
.	.	TRBV18	TRBJ2-5	CANSGGSKETQYF	TGTGCCAACTCAGGAGGTAGTAAGGAGACCCAGTACTTC
.	.	TRBV12-3/TRBV12-4	TRBJ1-2	CASSLGGAGYTF	TGTGCCAGCAGCCTGGGGGGTGCTGGCTACACCTTC
TRBD1	.	TRBV6-1	TRBJ2-1	CATSEYSGTGPYNEQFF	TGTGCCACCAGTGAATATTCCGGGACAGGGCCTTACAATGAACAGTTCTTC
.	few	TRBV10-3	TRBJ2-5	CAISPGEQGVWYF	TGTGCCATCAGCCCGGGCGAGCAGGGAGTTTGGTACTTC
TRBD1	few	TRBV12-3/TRBV12-4	TRBJ2-3	CASSPRDRASTDTQYF	TGTGCCAGCAGTCCCAGAGACAGGGCTAGCACAGATACGCAGTATTTT
.	.	TRBV11-1	TRBJ2-7	CASSRDGALYFEQYF	TGTGCCAGCAGCAGGGACGGAGCCCTCTACTTCGAGCAGTACTTC
TRBD1	.	TRBV6-6	TRBJ1-1	CASFSRGQAVGTEAFF	TGTGCCAGTTTCTCCCGGGGACAGGCGGTGGGGACTGAAGCTTTCTTT
.	once	TRBV4-1	TRBJ2-1	CASSRERASYNEQFF	TGCGCCAGCAGCCGCGAGAGAGCGTCTTACAATGAGCAGTTCTTC
.	.	TRBV10-3	TRBJ2-3	CAVNEDATDTQYF	TGTGCCGTCAATGAAGACGCCACAGATACGCAGTATTTT
.	.	TRBV28	TRBJ2-1	CASRSEQYNEQFF	TGTGCCAGCAGGTCGGAGCAGTACAATGAGCAGTTCTTC
TRBD1	few	TRBV6-6	TRBJ2-7	CASRQGTAQYF	TGTGCCAGTAGACAGGGAACTGCGCAGTACTTC
.	many	TRBV29-1	TRBJ2-7	CSVVGSLGSYEQYF	TGCAGCGTTGTAGGGAGCCTCGGCTCCTACGAGCAGTACTTC
.	.	TRBV6-1	TRBJ2-1	CASSEESYNEQFF	TGTGCTAGCAGTGAAGAGTCCTACAATGAGCAGTTCTTC
.	.	TRBV7-8	TRBJ2-1	CASSLGPGQGNNEQFF	TGTGCCAGCAGCCTCGGCCCGGGGCAGGGCAACAATGAGCAGTTCTTC
TRBD2	.	TRBV5-1	TRBJ2-3	CASSALVAGVKDTQYF	TGCGCCAGCAGCGCTCTAGTGGCGGGAGTGAAAGATACGCAGTATTTT
TRBD1	.	TRBV2	TRBJ2-3	CASSPDRGRGDTQYF	TGTGCCAGCAGTCCGGACAGGGGGCGCGGAGATACGCAGTATTTT
.	.	TRBV11-3	TRBJ2-1	CASSSGAYNEQFF	TGTGCCAGTAGCTCAGGGGCCTACAATGAGCAGTTCTTC
TRBD2	.	TRBV28	TRBJ2-7	CASSPPIAGGPYEQYF	TGTGCCAGCAGTCCCCCAATAGCGGGAGGGCCCTACGAGCAGTACTTC
.	.	TRBV11-2	TRBJ2-1	CASTSRHSVRIYEQFF	TGTGCCAGCACCTCGCGCCACAGCGTGAGGATCTATGAGCAGTTCTTC
TRBD1	.	TRBV5-1	TRBJ2-3	CASSSIGTGPDTQYF	TGCGCCAGCAGCAGTATCGGGACAGGGCCAGATACGCAGTATTTT
TRBD2	.	TRBV4-1	TRBJ2-2	CASSAGVGKLFF	TGCGCCAGCAGCGCGGGAGTTGGGAAGCTGTTTTTT
.	.	TRBV11-2	TRBJ2-7	CASLPNGGRDRLEQYF	TGTGCCAGCCTTCCAAACGGGGGGCGGGACCGTCTCGAGCAGTACTTC
.	many	TRBV11-2	TRBJ2-3	CASSFGGYTDTQYF	TGTGCCAGCAGCTTCGGAGGCTACACAGATACGCAGTATTTT